This T cell receptor (beta chain) was sequenced during a study of beta chain features in type 1 diabetes. Notes on the study in general: There was a moderate but significant shortening of TCRB CDR3s in all four CD4+ subsets of Type 1 diabetes patients. When cDNA is sequenced, cells with high TCR expression could be over-represented.

All sorted populations exceeded 98% purity. Germline V gene data show CDR1 as MGHDK and CDR2 as SYGVNS. This CDR3 is built from 15 residues. Between the trimmed V and J ends, which lost 3 bases and 5 bases, there was a span of 16 bases. The study reverse transcribed the entire isolated RNA, so it sequenced expressed TCRB transcripts. Some clones are missing from TCRdb's copy, which holds only in-frame ones; the method was immunoSEQ multiplex PCR. Among about 47,000 clones listed, approximately 43% were seen once. On this clone: The antigen is not known.

This TCR was recovered from a man aged 25 to 40 with type 1 diabetes. The chain combines TRBV25-1 with TRBJ1-1; TRBD1 is a possible D gene (6 bases). Sequences were obtained from stem cell memory CD4+ T cells from blood. This chain's CDR3 is CASSEETTGRTEAFF. DNA of the CDR3: TGTGCCAGCAGTGAGGAGACGACAGGTCGGACTGAAGCTTTCTTT.